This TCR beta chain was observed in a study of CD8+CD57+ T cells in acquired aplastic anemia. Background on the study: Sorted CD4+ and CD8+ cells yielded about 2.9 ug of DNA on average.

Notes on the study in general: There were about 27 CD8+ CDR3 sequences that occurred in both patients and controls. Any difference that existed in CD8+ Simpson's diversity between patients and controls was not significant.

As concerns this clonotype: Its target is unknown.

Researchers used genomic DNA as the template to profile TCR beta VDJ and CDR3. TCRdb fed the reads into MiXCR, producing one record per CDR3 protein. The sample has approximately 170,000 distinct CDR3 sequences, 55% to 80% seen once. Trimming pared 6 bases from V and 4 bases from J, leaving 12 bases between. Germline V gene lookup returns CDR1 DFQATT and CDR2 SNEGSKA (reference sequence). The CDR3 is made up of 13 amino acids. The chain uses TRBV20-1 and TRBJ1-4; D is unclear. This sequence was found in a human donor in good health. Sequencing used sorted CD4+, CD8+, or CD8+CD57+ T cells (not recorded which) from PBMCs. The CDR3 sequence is CSASFPNNEKLFF. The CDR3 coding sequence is TGCAGTGCCTCTTTCCCAAATAATGAAAAACTGTTTTTT.